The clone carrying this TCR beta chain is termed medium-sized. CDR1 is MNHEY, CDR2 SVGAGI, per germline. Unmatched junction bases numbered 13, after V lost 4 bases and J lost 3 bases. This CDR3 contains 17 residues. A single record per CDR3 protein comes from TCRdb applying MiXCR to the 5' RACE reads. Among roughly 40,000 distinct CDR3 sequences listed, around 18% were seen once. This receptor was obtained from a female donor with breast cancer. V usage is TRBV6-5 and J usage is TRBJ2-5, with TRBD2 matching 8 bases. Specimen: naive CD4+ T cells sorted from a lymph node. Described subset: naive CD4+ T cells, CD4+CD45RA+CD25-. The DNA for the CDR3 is TGTGCCAGCAGTTTGGGACTAGGGAGAGGAAGAAAAGAGACCCAGTACTTC. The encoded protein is CASSLGLGRGRKETQYF.